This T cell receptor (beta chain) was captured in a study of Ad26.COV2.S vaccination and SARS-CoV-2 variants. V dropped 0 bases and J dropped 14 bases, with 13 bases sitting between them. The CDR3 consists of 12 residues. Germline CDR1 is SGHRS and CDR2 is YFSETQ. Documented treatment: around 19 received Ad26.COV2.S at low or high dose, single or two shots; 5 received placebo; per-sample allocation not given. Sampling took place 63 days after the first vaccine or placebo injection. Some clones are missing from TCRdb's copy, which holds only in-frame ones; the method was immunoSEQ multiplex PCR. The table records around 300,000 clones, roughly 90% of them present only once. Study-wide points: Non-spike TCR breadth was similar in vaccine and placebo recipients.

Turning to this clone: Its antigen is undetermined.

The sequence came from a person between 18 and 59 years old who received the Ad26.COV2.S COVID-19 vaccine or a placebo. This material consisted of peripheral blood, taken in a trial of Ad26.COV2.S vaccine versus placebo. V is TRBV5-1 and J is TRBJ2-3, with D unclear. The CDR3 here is CASSLANGDRYF. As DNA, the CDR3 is TGCGCCAGCAGCTTGGCCAACGGTGATCGGTATTTT.